This TCR beta chain was sequenced during a study of shared T cell receptors in the human thymus. The assay was immunoSEQ multiplex PCR, and TCRdb's table has in-frame clones only and misses some. The table records 700,000 to 750,000 clones, 80% to 90% of them present only once. The length of the CDR3 is 14 residues. CDR1 and CDR2 from the germline V gene are MNHEY and SVGAGI. The trim removed 6 bases at V and 4 bases at J, leaving 7 bases unmatched. These sequences were also reported in another study, on human thymus T cells.

The sample taken for sequencing was thymocytes. The TCR was taken from a girl less than two years old with a congenital heart defect. The chain employs TRBV6-5 and TRBJ1-1, with TRBD1 identical over 8 bases. As DNA, the CDR3 is TGTGCCAGCAGAATGGACAGGGTTGTCACTGAAGCTTTCTTT. Translation gives CASRMDRVVTEAFF.